Listed below are T cell receptor beta chains from one sample, sequenced in a study of T cell repertoires in cytomegalovirus infection. TCRdb processed the reads anew with MiXCR; each CDR3 protein has one entry. The sample lists 600,000 to 800,000 distinct CDR3 sequences; less than 25% were seen once. Specimen: CD8+ T cells from PBMCs. The receptors derive from a human donor in good health (CMV status not recorded). Some clones in this sample may be carry-over from other donors' samples. Each CDR3 is given with its conserved first and last residue. The D gene is left open where the match is weak. Where a row states a size, it is once, few, many or the class of an expanded clone; other rows omit it.

CDR3 DNA	CDR3 protein	clone size	V gene	D gene	J gene
TGTGCCAGCAGCTTAGCAGCAGGCCCAGATACGCAGTATTTT	CASSLAAGPDTQYF	many	TRBV7-6	-	TRBJ2-3
TGTGCCAGCAGCTCACAAAACATTCAGTACTTC	CASSSQNIQYF	-	TRBV7-9	-	TRBJ2-4
TGTGCTAGCAGCTCCTGGACAGGGAGAAGTGACACTGAAGCTTTCTTT	CASSSWTGRSDTEAFF	few	TRBV7-7	TRBD1	TRBJ1-1
TGTGCCAGCAATAAGGCGTTTAACTATGGCTACACCTTC	CASNKAFNYGYTF	many	TRBV7-9	-	TRBJ1-2
TGCGCCAGCAGCCAAGATAGTACTAGCGGGGGGCTCTCCGTTGGCACCGGGGAGCTGTTTTTT	CASSQDSTSGGLSVGTGELFF	-	TRBV4-3	TRBD2	TRBJ2-2
TGTGCCAGCAGCCTCCTCCCGGGGGCATACACCGGGGAGCTGTTTTTT	CASSLLPGAYTGELFF	-	TRBV5-6	-	TRBJ2-2
TGTGCCAGCAGCTTCAAAGCAGGGGGAAGATACAATGAGCAGTTCTTC	CASSFKAGGRYNEQFF	many	TRBV7-2	TRBD1	TRBJ2-1
TGCAGTGCTAGACCGGGACTTTCCAACTATGGCTACACCTTC	CSARPGLSNYGYTF	-	TRBV20-1	-	TRBJ1-2
TGTGCCAGCAGCGCCGGACCCCCGGTCGGCTACACCTTC	CASSAGPPVGYTF	-	TRBV9	-	TRBJ1-2
TGTGCCAGCTCACCGGCGGGGGGGGCGACCAAAAACATTCAGTACTTC	CASSPAGGATKNIQYF	-	TRBV18	TRBD2	TRBJ2-4
TGTTCCAGCAGTTTATGGGGCACTGAAGCTTTCTTT	CSSSLWGTEAFF	once	TRBV28	-	TRBJ1-1
TGTGCCAGCAGCTTATATATCCGGGACAGGCTGACTGAAGCTTTCTTT	CASSLYIRDRLTEAFF	many	TRBV11-2	TRBD1	TRBJ1-1
TGTGCCAGCAGCCTCTGGACAGTCTCCTCCTTGGGAAACACTGAAGCTTTCTTT	CASSLWTVSSLGNTEAFF	-	TRBV11-2	-	TRBJ1-1
TGTGCCAGCAGCCCTACGACGGCCGGGCCGGGCATAACGAACACCGGGGAGCTGTTTTTT	CASSPTTAGPGITNTGELFF	many	TRBV7-6	-	TRBJ2-2
TGTGCCAGCAGCTTTTGGGACAGGGAAATGGTCACTGAAGCTTTCTTT	CASSFWDREMVTEAFF	-	TRBV11-2	TRBD1	TRBJ1-1
TGTGCCAGCAGCGTAGGGGACAGGGGTAGTGAAGCTTTCTTT	CASSVGDRGSEAFF	few	TRBV9	TRBD1	TRBJ1-1
TGCAGCGTGCACGAGAGGGGTAGGTTGGACACTGAAGCTTTCTTT	CSVHERGRLDTEAFF	once	TRBV29-1	-	TRBJ1-1
TGTGCCAGCAGTTACCTCGGAGGATTAGGGAACAATGAGCAGTTCTTC	CASSYLGGLGNNEQFF	few	TRBV6-2/TRBV6-3	-	TRBJ2-1
TGTGCCACCAACAACGGGGGACTAGGGGAGACCCAGTACTTC	CATNNGGLGETQYF	few	TRBV5-8	TRBD2	TRBJ2-5